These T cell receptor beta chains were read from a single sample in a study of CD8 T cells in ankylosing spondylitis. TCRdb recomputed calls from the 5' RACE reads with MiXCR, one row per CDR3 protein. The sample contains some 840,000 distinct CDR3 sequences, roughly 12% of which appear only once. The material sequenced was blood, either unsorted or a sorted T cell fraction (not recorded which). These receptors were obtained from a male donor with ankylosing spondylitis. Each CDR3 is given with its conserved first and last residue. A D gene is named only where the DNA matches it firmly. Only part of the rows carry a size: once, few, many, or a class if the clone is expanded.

CDR3: CSARDPRRSYNEQFF; DNA: TGCAGTGCTAGAGATCCTAGGAGATCCTACAATGAGCAGTTCTTC; size: few; D: .; J: TRBJ2-1; V: TRBV20-1
CDR3: CASSSRSSWQVQETQYF; DNA: TGCGCCAGCAGCTCCCGAAGCAGTTGGCAGGTCCAAGAGACCCAGTACTTC; size: few; D: .; J: TRBJ2-5; V: TRBV5-1
CDR3: CASSLWGRGGYTF; DNA: TGTGCCAGCAGTTTATGGGGTCGTGGGGGCTACACCTTC; size: .; D: .; J: TRBJ1-2; V: TRBV12-3/TRBV12-4
CDR3: CASSLQMNQPQHF; DNA: TGTGCCAGCAGCTTACAGATGAATCAGCCCCAGCATTTT; size: few; D: .; J: TRBJ1-5; V: TRBV7-2
CDR3: CASSFGGAGANVLTF; DNA: TGCGCCAGCAGTTTTGGAGGGGCTGGGGCCAACGTCCTGACTTTC; size: many; D: .; J: TRBJ2-6; V: TRBV5-1
CDR3: CASSIPWARTGLYEQYF; DNA: TGTGCCAGCAGTATCCCGTGGGCAAGGACAGGACTCTACGAGCAGTACTTC; size: .; D: TRBD1; J: TRBJ2-7; V: TRBV6-2/TRBV6-3
CDR3: CASSLRDISNTGELFF; DNA: TGTGCCAGCAGCTTAAGGGACATCTCGAACACCGGGGAGCTGTTTTTT; size: .; D: .; J: TRBJ2-2; V: TRBV5-4
CDR3: CASTTGTGTNSPLHF; DNA: TGCGCCAGCACCACCGGGACAGGGACAAATTCACCCCTCCACTTT; size: many; D: TRBD1; J: TRBJ1-6; V: TRBV5-1
CDR3: CSVPQLRTYNEQFF; DNA: TGCAGCGTCCCTCAGTTGAGGACGTACAATGAGCAGTTCTTC; size: many; D: .; J: TRBJ2-1; V: TRBV29-1
CDR3: CASSRRTSGVPLPSTDTQYF; DNA: TGTGCCAGCAGCAGAAGGACTAGCGGGGTCCCGCTACCTAGCACAGATACGCAGTATTTT; size: few; D: TRBD2; J: TRBJ2-3; V: TRBV11-2
CDR3: CASSLEGTDNEQFF; DNA: TGCGCCAGCAGCTTGGAAGGGACAGACAATGAGCAGTTCTTC; size: many; D: TRBD1; J: TRBJ2-1; V: TRBV5-1
CDR3: CSAIKPGFLSSYEQYF; DNA: TGCAGTGCTATCAAGCCAGGGTTCCTAAGCTCCTACGAGCAGTACTTC; size: few; D: .; J: TRBJ2-7; V: TRBV20-1
CDR3: CAWSVRPDTQYF; DNA: TGTGCCTGGAGTGTACGCCCAGATACGCAGTATTTT; size: .; D: .; J: TRBJ2-3; V: TRBV30
CDR3: CSVETGVDTEAFF; DNA: TGCAGCGTTGAGACGGGGGTAGACACTGAAGCTTTCTTT; size: few; D: .; J: TRBJ1-1; V: TRBV29-1
CDR3: CSAKRGNFWNEQFF; DNA: TGCAGTGCTAAAAGGGGGAATTTTTGGAATGAGCAGTTCTTC; size: .; D: .; J: TRBJ2-1; V: TRBV20-1
CDR3: CASSSALADTQYF; DNA: TGTGCCAGCAGTTCGGCCTTGGCGGATACGCAGTATTTT; size: few; D: .; J: TRBJ2-3; V: TRBV6-6
CDR3: CASSLWPGSGYNSPLHF; DNA: TGTGCCAGCAGCTTGTGGCCGGGCTCGGGGTATAATTCACCCCTCCACTTT; size: .; D: .; J: TRBJ1-6; V: TRBV5-5
CDR3: CSARDRRGQAGELFF; DNA: TGCAGTGCTAGAGATCGGAGGGGGCAGGCCGGGGAGCTGTTTTTT; size: .; D: .; J: TRBJ2-2; V: TRBV20-1
CDR3: CASSLRGDRYDEQFF; DNA: TGTGCCAGCAGCCTACGGGGGGACCGGTACGATGAGCAGTTCTTC; size: .; D: TRBD2; J: TRBJ2-1; V: TRBV9
CDR3: CASSFRLATDTQYF; DNA: TGTGCCAGCAGCTTTAGACTAGCCACAGATACGCAGTATTTT; size: many; D: TRBD2; J: TRBJ2-3; V: TRBV5-5
CDR3: CASSPVRENSPLHF; DNA: TGTGCCAGCTCACCAGTCCGAGAAAATTCACCCCTCCACTTT; size: .; D: .; J: TRBJ1-6; V: TRBV18
CDR3: CASSLIRTTEAFF; DNA: TGTGCCAGCAGTTTAATTAGGACCACTGAAGCTTTCTTT; size: .; D: .; J: TRBJ1-1; V: TRBV27
CDR3: CASGNLAGRANVLTF; DNA: TGTGCCAGCGGTAATCTAGCGGGGAGGGCCAACGTCCTGACTTTC; size: few; D: TRBD2; J: TRBJ2-6; V: TRBV4-2
CDR3: CASSFRGYNEQFF; DNA: TGTGCCAGCAGCTTCCGGGGGTACAATGAGCAGTTCTTC; size: many; D: .; J: TRBJ2-1; V: TRBV12-3/TRBV12-4
CDR3: CASQRGGPNEKLFF; DNA: TGTGCCAGCCAACGTGGAGGTCCCAATGAAAAACTGTTTTTT; size: few; D: .; J: TRBJ1-4; V: TRBV28
CDR3: CASSFSGDRNNYGYTF; DNA: TGTGCCAGCAGCTTCTCCGGGGACAGAAATAACTATGGCTACACCTTC; size: few; D: TRBD1; J: TRBJ1-2; V: TRBV7-2
CDR3: CAISDRALEQYF; DNA: TGTGCCATCAGTGACAGGGCCCTCGAGCAGTACTTC; size: .; D: .; J: TRBJ2-7; V: TRBV10-3
CDR3: CASSGADGIQYF; DNA: TGTGCCAGCAGTGGAGCGGACGGCATTCAGTACTTC; size: few; D: .; J: TRBJ2-4; V: TRBV6-1